A selection of T cell receptor beta chains follows, all from one sample in a study of cytomegalovirus exposure and HLA in healthy donors. Profiled with immunoSEQ multiplex PCR; TCRdb holds only in-frame clones, not every one. The data contain about 160,000 clones, around 80% of them singletons. The material sequenced was PBMCs. The receptors were sampled from a man between 35 and 55 years old in good health and CMV-seronegative. CDR3s include the opening cysteine and the closing phenylalanine or tryptophan. A D gene is named only where the DNA matches it firmly.

J,V,D,CDR3
TRBJ2-3,TRBV5-1,NA,CASSQSRAGDTQYF
TRBJ2-5,TRBV30,TRBD1,CAWSVTGGETQYF
TRBJ2-3,TRBV5-1,NA,CASSGEGGDTQYF
TRBJ1-5,TRBV7-8,NA,CASSLGRAAMNQPQHF
TRBJ2-2,TRBV5-6,TRBD2,CASSSRTSGTVGELFF
TRBJ1-4,TRBV5-4,TRBD1,CASSSTGGDEKLFF
TRBJ1-5,TRBV10-1,TRBD1,CASSEASRDRGRPYSNQPQHF
TRBJ2-7,TRBV7-3,TRBD1,CASSNPGQGREQYF
TRBJ2-1,TRBV18,NA,CASSPLAGVNEQFF
TRBJ2-7,TRBV29-1,NA,CSVAGTRDEQYF
TRBJ1-2,TRBV6-1,NA,CASSSQGYGYTF
TRBJ1-2,TRBV28,NA,CASSQTSPQRDTF
TRBJ1-6,TRBV6-1,NA,CASSEDGSYNSPLHF
TRBJ2-3,TRBV21-1,NA,CASSKGREGPSPDTQYF
TRBJ1-5,TRBV19,TRBD1,CASSKDRSFQPQHF
TRBJ2-7,TRBV28,NA,CASSSNEQYF
TRBJ2-6,TRBV7-8,NA,CASSLARRQAGANVLTF
TRBJ2-5,TRBV19,NA,CASSIGGVLRETQYF
NA,TRBV5-4,TRBD2,CASQLAGGSYEQYF
TRBJ1-2,TRBV2,NA,CASGISQGSDYGYTF
TRBJ2-1,TRBV6-1,NA,CASSEALTAGFF
TRBJ1-2,TRBV10-3,TRBD1,CATTTGGVNYGYTF
TRBJ2-5,TRBV5-1,TRBD1,CASSLGTGGAGWYF
TRBJ2-2,TRBV28,TRBD2,CASSFGYGLADTGELFF
TRBJ2-1,TRBV5-1,TRBD2,CASRVGGGNNEQFF
NA,TRBV5-1,NA,CASSLDPSYEQYF
TRBJ2-1,TRBV7-3,TRBD2,CASSGSGDNEQFF
TRBJ1-2,TRBV28,NA,CASSSLGSYGYTF
TRBJ1-3,TRBV5-1,NA,CASREVLGGNTIYF
TRBJ1-3,TRBV28,TRBD1,CASLPGGSGNTIYF
TRBJ1-5,TRBV9,TRBD1,CASSPEGGQYSNQPQHF
TRBJ1-2,TRBV25-1,NA,CASSENSLNYGYTF
TRBJ2-2,TRBV11-2,TRBD2,CASSRNFSGRGTGELFF
TRBJ1-3,TRBV4-1,TRBD1,CASSLQGGQRNTIYF
TRBJ2-2,TRBV27,TRBD1,CASRGQGHTGELFF
TRBJ1-2,TRBV6-4,NA,CARGVADPTNYGYTF
TRBJ1-1,TRBV9,NA,CASSVKQMNTEAFF